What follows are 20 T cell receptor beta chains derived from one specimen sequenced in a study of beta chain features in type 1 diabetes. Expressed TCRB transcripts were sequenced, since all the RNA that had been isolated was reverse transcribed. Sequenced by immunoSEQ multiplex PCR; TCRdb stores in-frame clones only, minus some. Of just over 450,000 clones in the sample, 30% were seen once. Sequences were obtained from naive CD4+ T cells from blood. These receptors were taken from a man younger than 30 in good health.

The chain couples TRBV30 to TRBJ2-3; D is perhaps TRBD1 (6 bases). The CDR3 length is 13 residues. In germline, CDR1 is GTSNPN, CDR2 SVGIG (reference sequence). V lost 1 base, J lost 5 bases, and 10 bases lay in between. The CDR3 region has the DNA TGTGCCTGGAGTGGACAGGCTGGAGATACGCAGTATTTT. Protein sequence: CAWSGQAGDTQYF. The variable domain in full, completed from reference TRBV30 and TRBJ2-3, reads SQTIHQWPATLVQPVGSPLSLECTVEGTSNPNLYWYRQAAGRGLQLLFYSVGIGQISSEVPQNLSASRPQDRQFILSSKKLLLSDSGFYLCAWSGQAGDTQYFGPGTRLTVL.

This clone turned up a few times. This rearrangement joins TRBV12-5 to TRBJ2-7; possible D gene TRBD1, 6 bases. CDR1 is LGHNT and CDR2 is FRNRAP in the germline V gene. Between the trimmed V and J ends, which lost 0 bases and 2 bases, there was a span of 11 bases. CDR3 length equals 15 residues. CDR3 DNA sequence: TGTGCTAGTGGTTTGGTATCCGGGGACACCTACGAGCAGTACTTC. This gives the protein CASGLVSGDTYEQYF.

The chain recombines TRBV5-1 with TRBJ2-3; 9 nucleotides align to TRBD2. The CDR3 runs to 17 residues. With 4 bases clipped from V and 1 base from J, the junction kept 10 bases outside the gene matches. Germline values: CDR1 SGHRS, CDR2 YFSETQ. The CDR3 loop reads CASSPPGTSIGTDTQYF. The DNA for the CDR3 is TGCGCCAGCAGCCCACCCGGGACTAGCATTGGCACAGATACGCAGTATTTT.

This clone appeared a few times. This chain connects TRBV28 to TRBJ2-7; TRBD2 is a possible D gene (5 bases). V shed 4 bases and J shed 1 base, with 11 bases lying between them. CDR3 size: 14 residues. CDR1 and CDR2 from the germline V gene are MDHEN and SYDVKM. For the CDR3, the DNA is TGTGCCAGCAGTTCCGGACTGTTATCCTACGAGCAGTACTTC. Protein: CASSSGLLSYEQYF.

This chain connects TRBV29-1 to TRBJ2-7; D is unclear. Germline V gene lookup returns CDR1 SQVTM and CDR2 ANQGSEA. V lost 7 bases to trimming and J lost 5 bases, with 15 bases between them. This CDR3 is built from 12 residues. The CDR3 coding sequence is TGCAGCGCGCTAGGTGACCGCAACGAGCAGTACTTC. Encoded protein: CSALGDRNEQYF.

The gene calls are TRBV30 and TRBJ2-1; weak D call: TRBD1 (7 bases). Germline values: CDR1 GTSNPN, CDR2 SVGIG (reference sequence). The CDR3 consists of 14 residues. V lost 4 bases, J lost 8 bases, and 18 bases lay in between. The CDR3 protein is CAWNKGPGGHEQFF. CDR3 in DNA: TGTGCCTGGAATAAGGGGCCAGGGGGGCATGAGCAGTTCTTC. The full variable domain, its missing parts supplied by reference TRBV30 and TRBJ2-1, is SQTIHQWPATLVQPVGSPLSLECTVEGTSNPNLYWYRQAAGRGLQLLFYSVGIGQISSEVPQNLSASRPQDRQFILSSKKLLLSDSGFYLCAWNKGPGGHEQFFGPGTRLTVL.

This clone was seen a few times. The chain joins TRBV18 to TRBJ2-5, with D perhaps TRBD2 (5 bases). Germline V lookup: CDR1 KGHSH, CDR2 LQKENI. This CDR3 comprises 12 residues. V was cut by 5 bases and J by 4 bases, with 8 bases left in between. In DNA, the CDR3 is TGTGCCAGCTCAAAAGGGAGAGAGACCCAGTACTTC. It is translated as CASSKGRETQYF.

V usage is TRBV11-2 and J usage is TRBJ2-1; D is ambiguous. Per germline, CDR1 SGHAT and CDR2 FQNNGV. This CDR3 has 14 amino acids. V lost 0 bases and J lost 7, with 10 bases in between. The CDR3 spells CASSLERVVNEQFF. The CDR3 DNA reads TGTGCCAGCAGCTTAGAGAGAGTAGTTAATGAGCAGTTCTTC.

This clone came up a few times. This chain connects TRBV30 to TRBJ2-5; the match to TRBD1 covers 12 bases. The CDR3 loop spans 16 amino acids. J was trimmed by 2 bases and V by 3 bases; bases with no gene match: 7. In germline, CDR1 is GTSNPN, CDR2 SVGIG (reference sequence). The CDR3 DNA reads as TGTGCCTGGAGAACCGGGACAGGGGGCTTACAAGAGACCCAGTACTTC. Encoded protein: CAWRTGTGGLQETQYF.

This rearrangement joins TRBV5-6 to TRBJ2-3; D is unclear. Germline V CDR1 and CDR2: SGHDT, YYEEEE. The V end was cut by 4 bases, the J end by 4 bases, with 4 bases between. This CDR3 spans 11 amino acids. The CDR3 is CASSTSDTQYF. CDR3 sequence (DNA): TGTGCCAGCAGCACGTCAGATACGCAGTATTTT.

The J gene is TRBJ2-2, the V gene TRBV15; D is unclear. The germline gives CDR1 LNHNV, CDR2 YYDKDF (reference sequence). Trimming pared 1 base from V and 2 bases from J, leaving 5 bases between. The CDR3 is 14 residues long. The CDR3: CATSRVDNTGELFF. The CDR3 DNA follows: TGTGCCACCAGCAGAGTAGACAACACCGGGGAGCTGTTTTTT. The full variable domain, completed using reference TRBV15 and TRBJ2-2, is DAMVIQNPRYQVTQFGKPVTLSCSQTLNHNVMYWYQQKSSQAPKLLFHYYDKDFNNEADTPDNFQSRRPNTSFCFLDIRSPGLGDTAMYLCATSRVDNTGELFFGEGSRLTVL.

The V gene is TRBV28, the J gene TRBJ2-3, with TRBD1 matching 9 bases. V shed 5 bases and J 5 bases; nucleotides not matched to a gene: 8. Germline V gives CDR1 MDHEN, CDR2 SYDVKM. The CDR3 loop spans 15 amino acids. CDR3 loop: CASSTPGQGKDTQYF. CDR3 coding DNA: TGTGCCAGCAGTACCCCGGGACAGGGTAAAGATACGCAGTATTTT.

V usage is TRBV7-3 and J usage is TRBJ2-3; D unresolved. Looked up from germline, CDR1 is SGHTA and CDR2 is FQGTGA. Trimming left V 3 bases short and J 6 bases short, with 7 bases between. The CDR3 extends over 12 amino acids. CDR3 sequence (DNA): TGTGCCAGCAGCTTGGGGATGGATACGCAGTATTTT. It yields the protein CASSLGMDTQYF. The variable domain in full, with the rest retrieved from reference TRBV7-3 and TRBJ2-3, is GAGVSQTPSNKVTEKGKYVELRCDPISGHTALYWYRQSLGQGPEFLIYFQGTGAADDSGLPNDRFFAVRPEGSVSTLKIQRTERGDSAVYLCASSLGMDTQYFGPGTRLTVL.

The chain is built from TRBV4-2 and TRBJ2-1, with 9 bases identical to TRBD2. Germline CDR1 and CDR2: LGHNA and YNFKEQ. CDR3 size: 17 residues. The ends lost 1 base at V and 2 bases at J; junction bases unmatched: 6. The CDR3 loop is CASSQVLAGATYNEQFF. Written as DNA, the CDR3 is TGTGCCAGCAGCCAAGTCTTAGCGGGAGCAACCTACAATGAGCAGTTCTTC.

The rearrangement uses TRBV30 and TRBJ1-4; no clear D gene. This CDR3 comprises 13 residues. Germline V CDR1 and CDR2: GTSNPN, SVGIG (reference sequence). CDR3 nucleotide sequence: TGTGCGTCGCGCGAGGGATTTAATGAAAAACTGTTTTTT. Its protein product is CASREGFNEKLFF.

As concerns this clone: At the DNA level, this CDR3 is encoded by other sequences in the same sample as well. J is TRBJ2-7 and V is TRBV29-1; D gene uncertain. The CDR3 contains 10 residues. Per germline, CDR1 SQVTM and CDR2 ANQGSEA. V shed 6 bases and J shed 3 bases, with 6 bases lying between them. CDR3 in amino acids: CSVLFYEQYF. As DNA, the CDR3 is TGCAGCGTCCTCTTCTACGAGCAGTACTTC.

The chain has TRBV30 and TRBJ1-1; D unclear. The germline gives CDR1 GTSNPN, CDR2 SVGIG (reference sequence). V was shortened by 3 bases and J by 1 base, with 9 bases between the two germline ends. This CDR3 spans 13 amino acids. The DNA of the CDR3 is TGTGCCTGGAGAAACAGTAGGAACACTGAAGCTTTCTTT. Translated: CAWRNSRNTEAFF.

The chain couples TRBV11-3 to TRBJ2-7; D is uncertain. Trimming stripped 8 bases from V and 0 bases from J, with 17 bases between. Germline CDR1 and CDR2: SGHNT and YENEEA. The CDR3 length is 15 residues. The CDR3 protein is CASEYSSKPSYEQYF. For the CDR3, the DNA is TGTGCCAGCGAATACAGTTCCAAGCCCTCCTACGAGCAGTACTTC. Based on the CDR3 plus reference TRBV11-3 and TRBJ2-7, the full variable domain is EAGVVQSPRYKIIEKKQPVAFWCNPISGHNTLYWYLQNLGQGPELLIRYENEEAVDDSQLPKDRFSAERLKGVDSTLKIQPAELGDSAVYLCASEYSSKPSYEQYFGPGTRLTVT.

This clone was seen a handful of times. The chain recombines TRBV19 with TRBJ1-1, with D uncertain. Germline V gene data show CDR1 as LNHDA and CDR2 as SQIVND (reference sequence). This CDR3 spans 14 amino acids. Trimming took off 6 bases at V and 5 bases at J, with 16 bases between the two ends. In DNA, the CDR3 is TGTGCCAGTAGCCCCCGAGGTGCGGGGACTGAAGCTTTCTTT. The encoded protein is CASSPRGAGTEAFF.

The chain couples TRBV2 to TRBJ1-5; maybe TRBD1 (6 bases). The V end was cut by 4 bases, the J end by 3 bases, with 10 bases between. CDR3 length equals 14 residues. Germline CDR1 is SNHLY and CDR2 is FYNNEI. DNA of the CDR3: TGTGCCAGCAGTGTCAGGGGAGCCAATCAGCCCCAGCATTTT. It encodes CASSVRGANQPQHF.